One T cell receptor (beta chain) is described in this entry. The sample is drawn from a study of blood T cell repertoires in COVID-19. Assay used: immunoSEQ multiplex PCR; TCRdb lists only in-frame clones, some missing. The sample carries about 12,000 clones, 70% to 75% recorded once. It was during active infection that Seattle patients were enrolled and then longitudinally followed. This CDR3 region has 14 residues. Germline values: CDR1 MNHEY, CDR2 SVGEGT. V was trimmed by 5 bases and J by 5 bases, leaving 15 bases between them. The sequenced sample consisted of peripheral blood. This chain links TRBV6-2 or TRBV6-3 with TRBJ2-5, with a weak D call TRBD2 (6 bases). This clonotype was obtained from a man aged 55 to 70 with COVID-19, enrolled during active disease. The DNA for the CDR3 is TGTGCCAGCAGTCAGCAGACTAGGAGGGAGACCCAGTACTTC. Its translation: CASSQQTRRETQYF.